The next 14 T cell receptor beta chains were all read from a single sample in a study of prognosis after radiotherapy for stage I lung cancer. Multiplex PCR in two rounds served to amplify TCR beta CDR3 from genomic DNA. Primers specific to each TRBV and TRBJ gene drove first-round PCR. TCRdb recomputed calls from the multiplex PCR reads with MiXCR, one row per CDR3 protein. The repertoire holds tens of thousands of distinct CDR3 sequences, with more than 25% as singletons. The material sequenced was PBMCs, taken before or after stereotactic body radiation therapy (not recorded which). The receptors were sampled from a donor over 45 with non-small cell lung cancer.

With regard to this clonotype: This may come from a read error, since a much larger clone is one base off. The rearrangement uses TRBV6-5 and TRBJ1-1; no definite D call. CDR1 and CDR2 (germline): MNHEY, SVGAGI. The CDR3 loop spans 16 amino acids. Between the trimmed V and J ends, which lost 2 bases and 6 bases, there was a span of 19 bases. This CDR3 is CASSYGGRGGDAEAFF. CDR3 DNA: TGTGCCAGCAGTTACGGAGGGAGAGGAGGAGACGCTGAAGCTTTCTTT.

Note on this clonotype: This could be a read error, since a much larger clone is one nucleotide away. This chain uses TRBV6-1 with TRBJ2-3; 10 nucleotides line up with TRBD2. The V gene's germline CDR1 is MNHNS and CDR2 SASEGT. The CDR3 totals 16 residues. The CDR3 region is CASSEAAGGNTGTQYF. For the CDR3, the DNA is TGTGCCAGCAGTGAAGCAGCGGGAGGGAACACAGGTACGCAGTATTTT.

This clonotype came up many times. The genes are TRBV9 and TRBJ1-3, with 8 bases matching TRBD1. The CDR3 loop spans 15 amino acids. The trim removed 0 bases at V and 4 bases at J, leaving 3 bases unmatched. CDR1 is SGDLS and CDR2 is YYNGEE in the germline V gene. This CDR3 reads CASSVGTGSGNTIYF. CDR3 nucleotide sequence: TGTGCCAGCAGCGTAGGGACAGGGAGCGGAAACACCATATATTTT.

The CDR3 DNA reads as TGTGCCAGCAGCTACTCGACAGGGCCCTTCGGGGAGCTGTTTTTT. It codes for CASSYSTGPFGELFF. This chain links TRBV7-6 with TRBJ2-2, with 7 bases identical to TRBD1. Germline assignment: CDR1 SGHVS and CDR2 FNYEAQ. With V trimmed by 4 bases and J by 7 bases, 9 bases remained unmatched. The CDR3 spans 15 residues.

As for this clonotype: This likely traces to a read error, being one base from a far larger clone. The chain joins TRBV6-4 to TRBJ2-5, with a possible D match to TRBD1 (6 bases). The length of the CDR3 is 14 residues. The ends were cut back, 5 bases at V and 4 bases at J, with 14 bases in the middle. Germline V gene sequence: CDR1 MRHNA, CDR2 SNTAGT. The CDR3 nucleotides read TGTGCCAGCAGTTCGCCCGACAGGTTAGAGACCCAGTACTTC. As protein: CASSSPDRLETQYF.

V usage is TRBV28 and J usage is TRBJ1-2; no reliable D call. V was clipped by 5 bases and J by 5 bases, with 15 bases between them. CDR1 is MDHEN and CDR2 is SYDVKM in the germline V gene. This CDR3 comprises 14 residues. CDR3 in DNA: TGTGCCAGCAGTGAACCACTCAGAGCTTATGGCTACACCTTC. Its translation: CASSEPLRAYGYTF.

The V gene is TRBV6-1, the J gene TRBJ2-3; D uncertain. The ends were cut back, 7 bases at V and 5 bases at J, with 10 bases in the middle. Germline CDR1 and CDR2: MNHNS and SASEGT. The CDR3 has 12 amino acids. CDR3 nucleotides: TGTGCCAGCAAAGACTCCGAAGATACGCAGTATTTT. As protein: CASKDSEDTQYF.

J is TRBJ2-7 and V is TRBV6-1, with D possibly matching TRBD2 (5 bases). CDR1 MNHNS and CDR2 SASEGT come from the germline V gene. The CDR3 is made up of 14 amino acids. The ends were cut back, 10 bases at V and 7 bases at J, with 23 bases in the middle. The CDR3 coding sequence is TGTGCCAACATCTACGAGCGGTCTGATTGGGAGCAGTACTTC. Translating it yields CANIYERSDWEQYF.

This chain uses TRBV7-6 with TRBJ2-1; possibly TRBD2 for D (6 bases). This CDR3 spans 17 amino acids. CDR1 and CDR2 from the germline V gene are SGHVS and FNYEAQ. Trimming took 7 bases from V and 1 from J, leaving 20 bases between them. The CDR3 bases are TGTGCCAGCACCTCGGAACCCTCGGGAGCATCCTACAATGAGCAGTTCTTC. Protein sequence: CASTSEPSGASYNEQFF.

This clonotype has ten or more counts. The gene calls are TRBV4-1 and TRBJ1-6; D is undetermined. V lost 1 base and J lost 9, with 10 bases in between. Germline CDR1 reads MGHRA; CDR2 reads YSYEKL. The CDR3 consists of 14 residues. The DNA of the CDR3 is TGCGCCAGCAGCCAAGTACTGGGAGCTTCACCCCTCCACTTT. Amino acid sequence: CASSQVLGASPLHF.

Ten or more counts support this clonotype. The rearrangement uses TRBV6-1 and TRBJ2-2; D is undetermined. Looked up from germline, CDR1 is MNHNS and CDR2 is SASEGT. CDR3 length: 16 amino acids. Trimming shortened V by 5 bases and J by 0 bases, and 13 bases separated the two germline ends. DNA for the CDR3: TGTGCCAGCAGTCTTTCGGGCGGAACGAACACCGGGGAGCTGTTTTTT. This gives the protein CASSLSGGTNTGELFF.

This clonotype has ten or more counts. This sequence joins TRBV5-1 and TRBJ2-5; D gene uncertain. The germline V gene has CDR1 SGHRS and CDR2 YFSETQ. V was cut by 0 bases and J by 3 bases, with 15 bases left in between. The CDR3 totals 16 residues. The CDR3, as DNA: TGCGCCAGCAGCTTGGGGCTCCTAACCCTTAAAGAGACCCAGTACTTC. Protein product: CASSLGLLTLKETQYF.

The sample holds many counts of this clonotype. The V gene is TRBV6-8, the J gene TRBJ1-2; 8 bases are a match to TRBD1. With 0 bases clipped from V and 2 bases from J, the junction kept 14 bases outside the gene matches. CDR1 and CDR2 from the germline V gene are MNHGY and SAAAGT. The CDR3 length is 19 residues. CDR3 in amino acids: CASSYSYLQGVGLNYGYTF. As DNA, the CDR3 is TGTGCCAGCAGTTACTCGTACTTACAGGGGGTGGGTCTGAACTATGGCTACACCTTC.

Ten or more counts support this clonotype. The rearrangement links TRBV5-6 to TRBJ2-3; D is possibly TRBD1 (6 bases). Germline-derived CDR1 and CDR2 are SGHDT and YYEEEE. This CDR3 has 15 residues. Trimming shortened V by 0 bases and J by 8 bases, and 16 bases separated the two germline ends. This CDR3 is CASSLGQVSRGTQYF. The DNA for the CDR3 is TGTGCCAGCAGCTTGGGACAGGTTAGCAGGGGTACGCAGTATTTT.